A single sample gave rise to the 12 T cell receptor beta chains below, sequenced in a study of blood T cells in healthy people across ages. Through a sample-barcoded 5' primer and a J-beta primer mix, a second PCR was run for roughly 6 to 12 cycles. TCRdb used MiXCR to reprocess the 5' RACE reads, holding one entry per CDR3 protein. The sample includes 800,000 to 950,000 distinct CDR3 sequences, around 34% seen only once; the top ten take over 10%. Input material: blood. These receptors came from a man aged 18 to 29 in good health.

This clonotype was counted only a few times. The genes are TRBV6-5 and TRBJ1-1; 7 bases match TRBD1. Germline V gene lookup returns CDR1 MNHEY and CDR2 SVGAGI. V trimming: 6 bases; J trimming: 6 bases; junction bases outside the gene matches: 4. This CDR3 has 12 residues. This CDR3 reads CASRGTVAEAFF. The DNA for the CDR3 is TGTGCCAGCAGGGGGACAGTCGCTGAAGCTTTCTTT.

CDR3: CSASGQGRNEQYF. The CDR3 nucleotides are TGCAGTGCTAGTGGACAGGGGAGGAATGAGCAGTACTTC. The genes are TRBV20-1 and TRBJ2-5, with 9 bases lining up with TRBD1. This CDR3 spans 13 amino acids. The V segment lost 3 bases and the J segment 11 bases; nucleotides outside the gene matches: 10. Germline V gene data show CDR1 as DFQATT and CDR2 as SNEGSKA (reference sequence).

CDR3 coding DNA: TGTGCCAGCAGTGTGGGGATAACAGGACCTACAGCACCCCTCCACTTT. Protein sequence: CASSVGITGPTAPLHF. This chain links TRBV2 with TRBJ1-6, with D perhaps TRBD1 (5 bases). V lost 4 bases to trimming and J lost 11 bases, with 21 bases between them. The CDR3 loop spans 16 amino acids. Germline CDR1 and CDR2: SNHLY and FYNNEI.

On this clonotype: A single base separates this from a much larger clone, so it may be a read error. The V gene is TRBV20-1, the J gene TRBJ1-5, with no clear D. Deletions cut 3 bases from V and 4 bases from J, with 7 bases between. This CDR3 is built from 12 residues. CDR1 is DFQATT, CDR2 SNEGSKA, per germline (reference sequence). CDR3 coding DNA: TGCAGTGCTAGGTGGGGAAATCAGCCCCAGCATTTT. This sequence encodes CSARWGNQPQHF.

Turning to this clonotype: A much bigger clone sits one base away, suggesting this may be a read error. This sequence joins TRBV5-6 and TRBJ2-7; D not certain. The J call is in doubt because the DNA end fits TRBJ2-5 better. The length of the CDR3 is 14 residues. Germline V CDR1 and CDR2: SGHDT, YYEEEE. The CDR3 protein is CASSLAGKRETQYF. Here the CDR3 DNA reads TGTGCCAGCAGCTTGGCAGGAAAGCGAGAGACCCAGTACTTC.

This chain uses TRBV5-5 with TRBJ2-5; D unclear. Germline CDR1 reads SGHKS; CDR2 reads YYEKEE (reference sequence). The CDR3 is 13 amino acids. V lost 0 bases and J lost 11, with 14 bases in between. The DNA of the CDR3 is TGTGCCAGCAGCTTGGGTGCCCTAAGTGAGCAGTACTTC. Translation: CASSLGALSEQYF. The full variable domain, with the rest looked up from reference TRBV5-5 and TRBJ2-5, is DAGVTQSPTHLIKTRGQQVTLRCSPISGHKSVSWYQQVLGQGPQFIFQYYEKEERGRGNFPDRFSARQFPNYSSELNVNALLLGDSALYLCASSLGALSEQYFGPGTRLLVL.

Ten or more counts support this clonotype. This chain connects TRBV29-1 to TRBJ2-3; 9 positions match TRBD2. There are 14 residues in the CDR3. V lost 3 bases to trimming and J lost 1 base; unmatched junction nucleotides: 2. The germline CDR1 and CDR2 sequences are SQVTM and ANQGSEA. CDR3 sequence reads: CSVDTSGRTDTQYF. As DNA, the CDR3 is TGCAGCGTTGATACTAGCGGGCGCACAGATACGCAGTATTTT.

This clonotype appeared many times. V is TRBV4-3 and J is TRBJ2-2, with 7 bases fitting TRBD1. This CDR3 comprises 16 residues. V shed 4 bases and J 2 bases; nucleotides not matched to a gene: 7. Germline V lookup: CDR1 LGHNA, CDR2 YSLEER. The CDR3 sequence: CASSPGQDLNTGELFF. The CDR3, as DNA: TGCGCCAGCAGCCCAGGACAGGACCTAAACACCGGGGAGCTGTTTTTT.

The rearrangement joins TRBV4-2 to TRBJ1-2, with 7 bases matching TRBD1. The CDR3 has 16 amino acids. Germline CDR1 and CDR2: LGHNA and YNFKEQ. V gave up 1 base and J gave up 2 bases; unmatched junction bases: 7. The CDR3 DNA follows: TGTGCCAGCAGCCAAGTAGCGAGCAGGGGGAACTATGGCTACACCTTC. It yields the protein CASSQVASRGNYGYTF.

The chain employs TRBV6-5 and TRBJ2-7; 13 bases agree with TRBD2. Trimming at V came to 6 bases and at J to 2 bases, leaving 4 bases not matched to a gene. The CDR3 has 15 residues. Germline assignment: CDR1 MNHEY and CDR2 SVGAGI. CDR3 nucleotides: TGTGCCAGCAGGACCGGACTAGCGGGAGCCTACGAGCAGTACTTC. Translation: CASRTGLAGAYEQYF.

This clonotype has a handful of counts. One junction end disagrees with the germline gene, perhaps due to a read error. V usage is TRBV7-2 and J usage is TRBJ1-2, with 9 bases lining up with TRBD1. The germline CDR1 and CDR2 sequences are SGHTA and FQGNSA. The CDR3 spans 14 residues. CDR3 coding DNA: TGTGCCGGCAGCCTAGGACAGGGGAACTATGGCTACACCTTC. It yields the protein CAGSLGQGNYGYTF. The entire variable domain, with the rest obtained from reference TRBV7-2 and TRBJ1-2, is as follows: GAGVSQSPSNKVTEKGKDVELRCDPISGHTALYWYRQSLGQGLEFLIYFQGNSAPDKSGLPSDRFSAERTGGSVSTLTIQRTQQEDSAVYLCAGSLGQGNYGYTFGSGTRLTVV.

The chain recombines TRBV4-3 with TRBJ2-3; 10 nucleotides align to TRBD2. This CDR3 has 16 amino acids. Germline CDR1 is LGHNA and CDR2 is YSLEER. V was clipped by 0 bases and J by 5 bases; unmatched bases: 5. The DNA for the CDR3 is TGCGCCAGCAGCCAAGATTTGTCTAGCGGGGGAGATACGCAGTATTTT. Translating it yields CASSQDLSSGGDTQYF.